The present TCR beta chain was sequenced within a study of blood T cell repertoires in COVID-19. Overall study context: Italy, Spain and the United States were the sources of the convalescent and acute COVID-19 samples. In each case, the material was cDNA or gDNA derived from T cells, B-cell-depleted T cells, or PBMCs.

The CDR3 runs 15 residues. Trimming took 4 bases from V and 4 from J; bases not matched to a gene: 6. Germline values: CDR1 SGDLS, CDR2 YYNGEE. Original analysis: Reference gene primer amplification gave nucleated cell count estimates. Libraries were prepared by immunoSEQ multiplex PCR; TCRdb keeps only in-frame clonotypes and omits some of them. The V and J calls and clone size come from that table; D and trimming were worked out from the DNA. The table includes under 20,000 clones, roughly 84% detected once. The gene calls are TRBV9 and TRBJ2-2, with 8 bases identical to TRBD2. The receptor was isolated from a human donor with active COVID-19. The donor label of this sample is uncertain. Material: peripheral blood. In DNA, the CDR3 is TGTGCCAGCAGCCCCAGCGGGGGAAGCACCGGGGAGCTGTTTTTT. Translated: CASSPSGGSTGELFF.